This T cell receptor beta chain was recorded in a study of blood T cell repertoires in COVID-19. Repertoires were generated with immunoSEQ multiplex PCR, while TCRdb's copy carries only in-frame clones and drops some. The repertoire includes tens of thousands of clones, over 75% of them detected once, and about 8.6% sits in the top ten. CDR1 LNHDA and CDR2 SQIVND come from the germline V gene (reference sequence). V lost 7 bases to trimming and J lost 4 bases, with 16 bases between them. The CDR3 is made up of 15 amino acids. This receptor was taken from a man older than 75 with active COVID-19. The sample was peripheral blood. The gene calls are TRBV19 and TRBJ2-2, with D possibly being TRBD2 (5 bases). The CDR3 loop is CASTDLRDPTGELFF. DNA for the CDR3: TGTGCCAGTACAGACCTCCGGGATCCCACCGGGGAGCTGTTTTTT.